The source of this TCR beta chain is a study of CD8 T cells in Susac syndrome. Random-hexamer reverse transcription was applied to about 0.45 to 1 ug RNA. It was immunoSEQ multiplex PCR that amplified TCR beta CDR3 across 54 Vbeta and 13 Jbeta. TCRdb independently ran MiXCR on the immunoSEQ multiplex PCR reads; one entry per CDR3 protein. The table lists approximately 210,000 distinct CDR3 sequences, 95% of them singletons. Control patients had untreated stable or active relapsing-remitting multiple sclerosis by revised McDonald criteria. Germline values: CDR1 DFQATT, CDR2 SNEGSKA (reference sequence). V lost 6 bases, J lost 7 bases, and 16 bases stayed unmatched. This CDR3 spans 16 amino acids.

The chain links TRBV20-1 to TRBJ2-1, with TRBD1 matching 9 bases. The TCR sequence derives from a human donor with multiple sclerosis. Sequenced sample: CD4+ T cells from PBMCs. This chain's CDR3 is CSAENSGTGSGNEQFF. CDR3 sequence (DNA): TGCAGTGCCGAGAATTCCGGGACAGGGTCGGGAAATGAGCAGTTCTTC.